This TCR beta chain emerged from a study of T cell responses to AZD1222 COVID-19 vaccine. Study summary: Second doses at about 4 or about 12 weeks were pooled.

Assay used: immunoSEQ multiplex PCR; TCRdb lists only in-frame clones, some missing. The sample has roughly 140,000 clones, approximately 90% seen once. CDR3 size: 15 residues. V lost 2 bases to trimming and J lost 0 bases, with 8 bases between them. Germline values: CDR1 MNHEY, CDR2 SVGEGT. The material sequenced was peripheral blood, taken on day 0 of AZD1222 vaccination. The chain uses TRBV6-2 or TRBV6-3 and TRBJ2-1, with D hard to call. This clonotype was sampled from an adult in good health. In nucleotides, the CDR3 is TGTGCCAGCAGTTACGGGGATAACTCCTACAATGAGCAGTTCTTC. This gives the protein CASSYGDNSYNEQFF.